This T cell receptor beta chain was sequenced for a study of PD-1 blockade in classical Hodgkin lymphoma. Regarding the study as a whole: Complete responders possessed baseline diversity comparable to newly diagnosed patients. CD4+ TCR diversity, unlike CD8+, climbed significantly by C4D1.

Germline values: CDR1 SGDLS, CDR2 YYNGEE. V was pared by 1 base and J by 0 bases, with 7 bases between. The CDR3 has 15 amino acids. The assay was immunoSEQ multiplex PCR, and TCRdb's table has in-frame clones only and misses some. The data show 11,000 to 15,000 clones, about 82% seen once. On this clone itself: The antigen is unknown.

Time point described: cycle 4 day 1 (C4D1), after 6 weeks of nivolumab. The patients all showed relapse after autologous stem cell transplantation, while their brentuximab vedotin exposure varied. Responses achieved at best were complete response, partial response or progressive disease. The clonotype comes from a human donor with classical Hodgkin lymphoma. The J gene is TRBJ2-2, the V gene TRBV9; perhaps TRBD2 as D (6 bases). The input for sequencing was peripheral blood mononuclear cells (PBMCs), taken before the fourth cycle of nivolumab. The DNA for the CDR3 is TGTGCCAGCAGCGTAACGGGGGCGAACACCGGGGAGCTGTTTTTT. Encoded protein: CASSVTGANTGELFF.